Listed below are T cell receptor beta chains from one sample, sequenced in a study of blood T cell repertoires in COVID-19. Libraries were prepared by immunoSEQ multiplex PCR; TCRdb keeps only in-frame clonotypes and omits some of them. The data contain some 120,000 clones, more than 75% of them singletons. The sample taken for sequencing was peripheral blood. Receptors were obtained from a woman aged 45-65 years who had recovered from COVID-19. Each CDR3 is given with its conserved first and last residue. D genes are given only for firm matches. A clone size is listed for some rows: how often the clone was seen (once, few, many), or a class if it is expanded.

V gene: TRBV19
J gene: TRBJ1-5
clone size: NA
D gene: NA
CDR3 DNA: TGTGCCAGTACCCCGACAGAGCTCCTTTACAATCAGCCCCAGCATTTT
CDR3 protein: CASTPTELLYNQPQHF

V gene: TRBV4-3
J gene: TRBJ1-1
clone size: NA
D gene: NA
CDR3 DNA: TGCGCCAGCAGCCAGACTAGACAGTCGAACACTGAAGCTTTCTTT
CDR3 protein: CASSQTRQSNTEAFF

V gene: TRBV2
J gene: TRBJ1-1
clone size: NA
D gene: NA
CDR3 DNA: TGTGCCAGTTACAGGGTTAACACTGAAGCTTTCTTT
CDR3 protein: CASYRVNTEAFF

V gene: TRBV28
J gene: TRBJ2-7
clone size: NA
D gene: TRBD1
CDR3 DNA: TGTGCCAGCAGCCGCTACCGGGACAGCCGCTACGAGCAGTACTTC
CDR3 protein: CASSRYRDSRYEQYF

V gene: TRBV7-6
J gene: TRBJ2-1
clone size: few
D gene: NA
CDR3 DNA: TGTGCCAGCAGCGACAGCGGGCAGGGAATATACAATGAGCAGTTCTTC
CDR3 protein: CASSDSGQGIYNEQFF

V gene: TRBV3-1/TRBV3-2
J gene: TRBJ2-7
clone size: NA
D gene: NA
CDR3 DNA: TGTGCCAGCAGCCAGGCCAGGGGTAACCCCTACGAGCAGTACTTC
CDR3 protein: CASSQARGNPYEQYF

V gene: TRBV4-1
J gene: TRBJ2-4
clone size: once
D gene: NA
CDR3 DNA: TGCGCCAGCAGCCGCGGGCGGCCGGTTGGAGCCAAAAACATTCAGTACTTC
CDR3 protein: CASSRGRPVGAKNIQYF

V gene: TRBV5-1
J gene: TRBJ2-7
clone size: few
D gene: TRBD2
CDR3 DNA: TGCGCCAGCAGCTTGGGTCCTTCCGGGGGGGCCGTGTACGAGCAGTACTTC
CDR3 protein: CASSLGPSGGAVYEQYF

V gene: TRBV19
J gene: TRBJ2-1
clone size: NA
D gene: TRBD2
CDR3 DNA: TGTGCCAGTAGTTGGGGACTAGGGCAGTTCTTC
CDR3 protein: CASSWGLGQFF

V gene: TRBV9
J gene: TRBJ1-4
clone size: NA
D gene: NA
CDR3 DNA: TGTGCCAGCAGCTTAGGGGAGGGGGAGACCGCAACTAATGAAAAACTGTTTTTT
CDR3 protein: CASSLGEGETATNEKLFF

V gene: TRBV4-1
J gene: TRBJ1-4
clone size: NA
D gene: TRBD1
CDR3 DNA: TGCGCCAGCAGCCAGGAACGGGCAGGGGGAGCGATTGGGGAAAAACTGTTTTTT
CDR3 protein: CASSQERAGGAIGEKLFF

V gene: TRBV3-1/TRBV3-2
J gene: TRBJ2-5
clone size: NA
D gene: TRBD2
CDR3 DNA: TGTGCCAGCAGCCAAGCTTGGCGGGGGGAACAAGAGACCCAGTACTTC
CDR3 protein: CASSQAWRGEQETQYF

V gene: TRBV5-1
J gene: TRBJ2-1
clone size: NA
D gene: NA
CDR3 DNA: TGCGCCAGCAACTTGGATAGCAGAGGCTACTACAATGAGCAGTTCTTC
CDR3 protein: CASNLDSRGYYNEQFF

V gene: TRBV4-2
J gene: TRBJ1-4
clone size: NA
D gene: TRBD1
CDR3 DNA: TGTGCCAGCAGCCAAGATCCCAGGGGGTCGGCTAATGAAAAACTGTTTTTT
CDR3 protein: CASSQDPRGSANEKLFF

V gene: TRBV5-4
J gene: TRBJ2-7
clone size: NA
D gene: NA
CDR3 DNA: TGTGCCAGCAGCTTGGGGGGGCTAACTTCCTACGAGCAGTACTTC
CDR3 protein: CASSLGGLTSYEQYF

V gene: TRBV18
J gene: TRBJ2-1
clone size: once
D gene: NA
CDR3 DNA: TGTGCCAGCTCACCACCGGGTGGGCTTGAGCAGTTCTTC
CDR3 protein: CASSPPGGLEQFF

V gene: TRBV29-1
J gene: TRBJ2-1
clone size: many
D gene: TRBD1
CDR3 DNA: TGCAGCGTTACTGGACAGGCCTTATACAATGAGCAGTTCTTC
CDR3 protein: CSVTGQALYNEQFF

V gene: TRBV5-4
J gene: TRBJ1-2
clone size: NA
D gene: NA
CDR3 DNA: TGTGCCAGCAGCTCTTCCGGTGGGGAGGATGGCTACACCTTC
CDR3 protein: CASSSSGGEDGYTF

V gene: TRBV7-3
J gene: TRBJ2-2
clone size: NA
D gene: TRBD2
CDR3 DNA: TGTGCCAGCAAAATAGCGGGGGGAACTGCGGGCACCGGGGAGCTGTTTTTT
CDR3 protein: CASKIAGGTAGTGELFF

V gene: TRBV6-5
J gene: TRBJ1-2
clone size: NA
D gene: NA
CDR3 DNA: TGTGCCAGCAGCTCCGTTAACTATGGCTACACCTTC
CDR3 protein: CASSSVNYGYTF